These 27 T cell receptor beta chains came from one sample sequenced in a study of OX40 agonist ivuxolimab in advanced cancers. The assay was immunoSEQ multiplex PCR, and TCRdb's table has in-frame clones only and misses some. The table lists fewer than 90,000 clones, roughly 92% of them singletons. The specimen was CD4+ or CD8+ T cells sorted from blood, collected in a trial of the OX40 agonist ivuxolimab. All receptors derive from an adult with an advanced solid tumor such as melanoma, head and neck, liver or kidney cancer.

The rearrangement uses TRBV4-2 and TRBJ1-1; no firm D call. Trimming stripped 4 bases from V and 5 bases from J, with 11 bases between. This CDR3 has 13 amino acids. The germline V gene encodes CDR1 LGHNA and CDR2 YNFKEQ. The CDR3 spells CASSPSLRTEAFF. Here the CDR3 DNA reads TGTGCCAGCAGCCCTTCATTAAGGACTGAAGCTTTCTTT.

The rearrangement joins TRBV6-5 to TRBJ2-1, with 9 bases identical to TRBD2. The junction had 3 bases not matched to a gene; V was cut back by 2 bases and J by 1 base. The germline CDR1 and CDR2 sequences are MNHEY and SVGAGI. This CDR3 has 16 residues. CDR3 protein: CASSYQAGGSYNEQFF. CDR3 bases: TGTGCCAGCAGTTACCAAGCGGGAGGTTCCTACAATGAGCAGTTCTTC.

Written as DNA, the CDR3 is TGTGCCAGCAGCTTAGTAGCGGGGGGAAACATTCAGTACTTC. Translated, it gives CASSLVAGGNIQYF. J is TRBJ2-4 and V is TRBV11-2, with TRBD2 matching over 10 bases. This CDR3 has 14 residues. Germline V lookup: CDR1 SGHAT, CDR2 FQNNGV. V was clipped by 1 base and J by 6 bases; unmatched bases: 0.

The chain joins TRBV7-2 to TRBJ2-3; 9 nucleotides line up with TRBD1. Germline V gives CDR1 SGHTA, CDR2 FQGNSA. The ends lost 5 bases at V and 11 bases at J; junction bases unmatched: 5. The CDR3 is made up of 12 amino acids. This CDR3 reads CASSGDRARQYF. The CDR3 coding sequence is TGTGCCAGCAGCGGGGACAGGGCCCGGCAGTATTTT.

This chain joins TRBV10-3 and TRBJ2-7; D is perhaps TRBD2 (5 bases). V lost 10 bases and J 0 bases, leaving 13 bases between the germline ends. The length of the CDR3 is 13 residues. Germline CDR1 reads ENHRY; CDR2 reads SYGVKD. The CDR3 protein is CATYGLDSYEQYF. The CDR3 coding sequence is TGTGCCACCTACGGACTGGACTCCTACGAGCAGTACTTC.

The chain joins TRBV9 to TRBJ2-3, with 11 positions matching TRBD2. V gave up 5 bases and J gave up 3 bases; unmatched junction bases: 5. This CDR3 has 15 amino acids. Germline V lookup: CDR1 SGDLS, CDR2 YYNGEE. Here the CDR3 reads CASSLLAGATDTQYF. In DNA form, the CDR3 reads TGTGCCAGCAGTTTACTAGCGGGAGCTACAGATACGCAGTATTTT.

V usage is TRBV9 and J usage is TRBJ1-2; D unclear. V lost 0 bases to trimming and J lost 6 bases, with 9 bases between them. The CDR3 contains 13 residues. The germline V gene has CDR1 SGDLS and CDR2 YYNGEE. This CDR3 reads CASSVAVLHGYTF. The CDR3 coding sequence is TGTGCCAGCAGCGTAGCTGTCCTTCATGGCTACACCTTC.

The V call is TRBV29-1, the J call TRBJ2-5, with a possible D match to TRBD2 (6 bases). The J call may be faulty, since TRBJ2-7 better matches the DNA end. CDR3 length: 14 amino acids. CDR1 and CDR2 from the germline V gene are SQVTM and ANQGSEA. DNA of the CDR3: TGCAGCGTTGGGGGCGGGGTAGGCTCCTACGAGCAGTACTTC. Translating it yields CSVGGGVGSYEQYF.

The CDR3 reads CASSQDSTANEQYF. In DNA form, the CDR3 reads TGCGCCAGCAGCCAAGATAGTACGGCGAACGAGCAGTACTTC. The chain recombines TRBV4-3 with TRBJ2-7, with D uncertain. This CDR3 region has 14 residues. Germline V gene lookup returns CDR1 LGHNA and CDR2 YSLEER. Trimming removed 0 bases at V and 5 bases at J, with 11 bases between.

The V call is TRBV7-3, the J call TRBJ2-2; either TRBD1 or TRBD2 may supply D (5 bases each). Per germline, CDR1 SGHTA and CDR2 FQGTGA. The CDR3 runs 15 residues. V gave up 1 base and J gave up 9 bases, with 15 bases separating them. The CDR3 DNA reads as TGTGCCAGCAGCTTAAACTACGGGGCAGGACGGGAGCTGTTTTTT. Translating it yields CASSLNYGAGRELFF. The whole variable domain, filled in from reference TRBV7-3 and TRBJ2-2, reads GAGVSQTPSNKVTEKGKYVELRCDPISGHTALYWYRQSLGQGPEFLIYFQGTGAADDSGLPNDRFFAVRPEGSVSTLKIQRTERGDSAVYLCASSLNYGAGRELFFGEGSRLTVL.

This CDR3 reads CASSAGGYTEAFF. DNA of the CDR3: TGTGCCAGCAGTGCCGGGGGGTACACTGAAGCTTTCTTT. The rearrangement uses TRBV25-1 and TRBJ1-1, with D perhaps TRBD1 (5 bases). Trimming took 4 bases from V and 3 from J, leaving 9 bases between them. This CDR3 spans 13 amino acids. The germline gives CDR1 MGHDK, CDR2 SYGVNS. Looking up the rest from reference TRBV25-1 and TRBJ1-1 gives the full variable domain: EADIYQTPRYLVIGTGKKITLECSQTMGHDKMYWYQQDPGMELHLIHYSYGVNSTEKGDLSSESTVSRIRTEHFPLTLESARPSHTSQYLCASSAGGYTEAFFGQGTRLTVV.

The chain couples TRBV27 to TRBJ1-2; weak D call: TRBD1 (6 bases). V lost 2 bases and J lost 4, with 14 bases in between. Per the germline V gene, CDR1 is MNHEY and CDR2 is SMNVEV (reference sequence). CDR3 length equals 15 residues. This CDR3 is CASSLRGGNFYGYTF. CDR3 coding DNA: TGTGCCAGCAGTTTAAGAGGGGGAAACTTCTATGGCTACACCTTC.

The chain has TRBV9 and TRBJ2-5; 11 nucleotides align to TRBD2. The CDR3 sequence is 15 residues long. In germline, CDR1 is SGDLS, CDR2 YYNGEE. V shed 0 bases and J 5 bases; nucleotides not matched to a gene: 3. The CDR3 here is CASSVGLAGSETQYF. In DNA, the CDR3 is TGTGCCAGCAGCGTAGGACTAGCGGGGTCTGAGACCCAGTACTTC.

The CDR3 loop reads CASSLPDSDTQYF. As DNA, the CDR3 is TGTGCCAGCAGTTTACCGGATTCAGATACGCAGTATTTT. V gene TRBV28 combines with J gene TRBJ2-3; no definite D call. Trimming took off 2 bases at V and 4 bases at J, with 7 bases between the two ends. This CDR3 is 13 amino acids long. The germline CDR1 and CDR2 sequences are MDHEN and SYDVKM.

The chain combines TRBV27 with TRBJ2-7, with D maybe TRBD1 (6 bases). CDR3 length equals 13 residues. V dropped 6 bases and J dropped 5 bases, with 14 bases sitting between them. CDR1 and CDR2 (germline): MNHEY, SMNVEV (reference sequence). CDR3 loop: CASSQTGIHEQYF. In DNA form, the CDR3 reads TGTGCCAGCAGCCAAACAGGGATCCACGAGCAGTACTTC.

The CDR3 reads CASSPRAGAWDGYTF. As DNA, the CDR3 is TGTGCCAGCAGTCCTCGGGCCGGTGCCTGGGATGGCTACACCTTC. J is TRBJ1-2 and V is TRBV27; D unclear. The CDR3 covers 15 residues. The germline V gene encodes CDR1 MNHEY and CDR2 SMNVEV (reference sequence). The ends were cut back, 5 bases at V and 6 bases at J, with 19 bases in the middle.

This rearrangement joins TRBV27 to TRBJ1-1; maybe TRBD1 (6 bases). The germline CDR1 and CDR2 sequences are MNHEY and SMNVEV (reference sequence). V gave up 6 bases and J gave up 1 base, with 12 bases separating them. This CDR3 contains 14 residues. CDR3 DNA: TGTGCCAGCAGCCGCAGGGGATCGAACACTGAAGCTTTCTTT. Translation gives CASSRRGSNTEAFF.

The V call is TRBV2, the J call TRBJ2-3, with 12 bases that match TRBD2. This CDR3 region has 15 residues. Germline CDR1 and CDR2: SNHLY and FYNNEI. With V trimmed by 6 bases and J by 4 bases, 5 bases remained unmatched. CDR3 nucleotides: TGTGCCAGCAGCGTGACTAGCGGGAGCGCAGATACGCAGTATTTT. It yields the protein CASSVTSGSADTQYF.

For this clone: The sample has other DNA sequences that encode this CDR3 too. The chain couples TRBV4-1 to TRBJ1-1; 11 nucleotides line up with TRBD1. From germline, CDR1 is MGHRA and CDR2 YSYEKL. This CDR3 contains 14 residues. V gave up 4 bases and J gave up 4 bases; unmatched junction bases: 2. CDR3 loop: CASSPGQGATEAFF. CDR3 coding DNA: TGCGCCAGCAGCCCCGGACAGGGGGCCACTGAAGCTTTCTTT.

The chain carries TRBV30 and TRBJ2-1; no definite D call. Trimming removed 4 bases at V and 9 bases at J, with 7 bases between. From germline, CDR1 is GTSNPN and CDR2 SVGIG (reference sequence). This CDR3 is built from 10 residues. CDR3 DNA: TGTGCCTGGAAAAGTGGTGAGCAGTTCTTC. This translates into CAWKSGEQFF.

This sequence joins TRBV7-8 and TRBJ2-1, with unresolved D. Germline CDR1 and CDR2: SGHVS and FQNEAQ. The CDR3 consists of 16 residues. V lost 0 bases and J 2 bases, leaving 11 bases between the germline ends. CDR3 nucleotides: TGTGCCAGCAGCTTAGCGTCTAGGGTGGCCTACAATGAGCAGTTCTTC. Its protein product is CASSLASRVAYNEQFF.

This clone has just one count. The J gene is TRBJ1-6, the V gene TRBV19; D remains unclear. Trimming removed 7 bases from V and 8 bases from J, with 12 bases in between. Per the germline V gene, CDR1 is LNHDA and CDR2 is SQIVND (reference sequence). This CDR3 has 13 amino acids. The CDR3 is CASTNSRDSPLHF. CDR3 coding DNA: TGTGCCAGTACCAATAGCAGAGATTCACCCCTCCACTTT.

In DNA form, the CDR3 reads TGTGCCAGCAGTTTAATGGGACTAGCGGGAGGGCTATCCTACGAGCAGTACTTC. It is translated as CASSLMGLAGGLSYEQYF. The chain couples TRBV27 to TRBJ2-7; TRBD2 matches at 16 bases. V shed 2 bases, J shed 1 base, and the junction held 5 bases outside the gene matches. The germline CDR1 and CDR2 sequences are MNHEY and SMNVEV (reference sequence). This CDR3 contains 18 residues.

The genes are TRBV4-1 and TRBJ2-1; the D is unclear. Deletions cut 1 base from V and 12 bases from J, with 13 bases between. The CDR3 runs 13 residues. The germline V gene has CDR1 MGHRA and CDR2 YSYEKL. The CDR3 protein is CASSQGPPPGQFF. CDR3 nucleotides: TGCGCCAGCAGCCAAGGCCCTCCCCCGGGGCAGTTCTTC.

This chain uses TRBV5-1 with TRBJ1-1; D uncertain. This CDR3 comprises 11 residues. With 2 bases removed from V and 6 bases from J, the gap between germline ends came to 5 bases. Germline values: CDR1 SGHRS, CDR2 YFSETQ. The CDR3 spells CASSFGAEAFF. As DNA, the CDR3 is TGCGCCAGCAGCTTCGGGGCTGAAGCTTTCTTT.

This chain uses TRBV9 with TRBJ2-5; 12 bases line up with TRBD2. Trimming removed 2 bases from V and 4 bases from J; junction bases left unmatched: 6. Germline CDR1 reads SGDLS; CDR2 reads YYNGEE. This CDR3 is 16 amino acids long. CDR3 sequence (DNA): TGTGCCAGCAGCGTTCTAGCGGGAGGGCCAGGAGAGACCCAGTACTTC. Its translation: CASSVLAGGPGETQYF.

The chain uses TRBV5-4 and TRBJ2-5; D is possibly TRBD1 or TRBD2 (5 bases each). Germline loops: CDR1 SGHNT, CDR2 YYREEE (reference sequence). The CDR3 length is 15 residues. Deletions cut 2 bases from V and 5 bases from J, with 16 bases between. The CDR3 region is CASSFTSGTSETQYF. The CDR3 DNA is TGTGCCAGCAGCTTTACTTCAGGGACGTCGGAGACCCAGTACTTC.